This section outlines one T cell receptor beta chain sequence together with its context. The CDR3 spans 16 residues. J was trimmed by 12 bases and V by 5 bases; bases with no gene match: 13. The germline V gene encodes CDR1 MDHEN and CDR2 SYDVKM. This record belongs to a study of blood T cell repertoires in COVID-19. Sequencing used immunoSEQ multiplex PCR; TCRdb keeps in-frame clones, though not all of them. This sample carries approximately 440,000 clones, about 90% of them seen once, and the ten largest clones take 0.55% to 0.75%. V is TRBV28 and J is TRBJ2-1; 13 bases are shared with TRBD2. This sequence originates from a man between 18 and 35 years old who had recovered from COVID-19. Material: PBMCs or T cells enriched from blood (not recorded which). The CDR3 here is CASSPTGLAGREAQFF. In nucleotides, the CDR3 is TGTGCCAGCAGTCCTACGGGACTAGCGGGAAGGGAGGCGCAGTTCTTC.